This T cell receptor (beta chain) emerged from a study of PD-L1 blockade in urothelial cancer. Study background: Males with bladder-origin urothelial cancer constituted about nine tenths of the roughly 29 patients. Prior chemotherapy regimens per patient numbered 0 to 3. Analysis of blood occurred 3 weeks (second dose) and 6 weeks after treatment start. Peripheral blood specimens exhibited a median yield of about 140,000 T cells.

Germline loops: CDR1 KGHSH, CDR2 LQKENI. V lost 0 bases and J 9 bases, leaving 18 bases between the germline ends. This CDR3 region has 16 residues. Using immunoSEQ multiplex PCR, the repertoire was profiled, and TCRdb retains in-frame clones only, with some absent. This repertoire shows 35,000 to 50,000 clones, about 80% found once; its top ten account for 2.5% to 3%. This TCR derives from a man between 65 and 85 years old with urothelial cancer. The chain employs TRBV18 and TRBJ2-1; D is ambiguous. Source: PBMCs, taken around atezolizumab (anti-PD-L1) treatment. This CDR3 is CASSPPSSSGVGEQFF. DNA for the CDR3: TGTGCCAGCTCACCACCGTCTAGTAGTGGTGTGGGTGAGCAGTTCTTC.